This entry describes one T cell receptor (beta chain). The data were taken from a study of T cell responses to AZD1222 COVID-19 vaccine. This CDR3 is built from 13 residues. CDR1 is GTSNPN, CDR2 SVGIG, per germline (reference sequence). J lost 7 bases, V lost 6 bases, and 6 bases had no gene match. Measured with immunoSEQ multiplex PCR; TCRdb has only the in-frame clones, and not every one. The sample holds some 130,000 clones, about 92% seen once. The V gene is TRBV30, the J gene TRBJ2-7; 13 bases are a match to TRBD2. The material sequenced was peripheral blood, taken on day 0 of AZD1222 vaccination. The sequence came from an adult in good health. The CDR3 reads CACSGLAGREQYF. The CDR3 region has the DNA TGTGCCTGCTCGGGACTAGCGGGAAGGGAGCAGTACTTC.